These 7 T cell receptor beta chains came from one sample sequenced in a study of cytomegalovirus exposure and HLA in healthy donors. The PCR had 60 Vbeta and 13 Jbeta primers. Data came from immunoSEQ multiplex PCR; TCRdb stores just in-frame clones and leaves some out. The table has roughly 100,000 clones, roughly three quarters seen once; the top ten hold under 1.5%. The specimen was PBMCs. Source of these receptors: a man between 35 and 55 years old in good health and CMV-seronegative.

The V call is TRBV4-1, the J call TRBJ1-6; 7 nucleotides agree with TRBD1. CDR1 is MGHRA and CDR2 is YSYEKL in the germline V gene. The CDR3 covers 17 residues. The V and J ends lost 1 base and 7 bases, in that order; junction bases with no gene match: 10. The CDR3 protein is CASSQVATGLLNSPLHF. The CDR3, as DNA: TGCGCCAGCAGCCAAGTGGCGACAGGGCTTTTAAATTCACCCCTCCACTTT.

V gene TRBV6-5 combines with J gene TRBJ1-1, with unresolved D. V lost 6 bases and J 3 bases, leaving 11 bases between the germline ends. The CDR3 extends over 13 amino acids. The germline V gene encodes CDR1 MNHEY and CDR2 SVGAGI. CDR3: CASSLNADTEAFF. DNA of the CDR3: TGTGCCAGCAGCCTAAACGCGGACACTGAAGCTTTCTTT.

The V and J genes are TRBV11-3 and TRBJ1-4, with D possibly TRBD1 on 6 matching bases. CDR3 length: 19 amino acids. Germline V gene sequence: CDR1 SGHNT, CDR2 YENEEA. V dropped 5 bases and J dropped 0 bases, with 22 bases sitting between them. CDR3 sequence reads: CASSPRTASRWTTNEKLFF. DNA for the CDR3: TGTGCCAGCAGCCCTAGGACAGCATCACGGTGGACAACTAATGAAAAACTGTTTTTT. Combining the CDR3 with reference TRBV11-3 and TRBJ1-4 gives the whole variable domain EAGVVQSPRYKIIEKKQPVAFWCNPISGHNTLYWYLQNLGQGPELLIRYENEEAVDDSQLPKDRFSAERLKGVDSTLKIQPAELGDSAVYLCASSPRTASRWTTNEKLFFGSGTQLSVL.

The chain is built from TRBV4-2 and TRBJ2-1, with 11 bases that match TRBD2. In germline, CDR1 is LGHNA, CDR2 YNFKEQ. Trimming removed 4 bases from V and 2 bases from J; junction bases left unmatched: 4. The CDR3 length is 16 residues. The CDR3 spells CASSPPSGGTYNEQFF. The CDR3 DNA follows: TGTGCCAGCAGCCCCCCTAGCGGGGGGACCTACAATGAGCAGTTCTTC.

This clone was picked up a small number of times. This chain links TRBV19 with TRBJ1-1; 8 bases fit TRBD1. Germline V gives CDR1 LNHDA, CDR2 SQIVND (reference sequence). Trimming took 11 bases from V and 4 from J; bases not matched to a gene: 15. The CDR3 covers 15 residues. In DNA, the CDR3 is TGTGCCGTTGAGCAGGCAGGGGGCGCTGGCACTGAAGCTTTCTTT. This codes for CAVEQAGGAGTEAFF.

The chain links TRBV5-1 to TRBJ1-5, with D unclear. Trimming pared 0 bases from V and 0 bases from J, leaving 7 bases between. Germline CDR1 reads SGHRS; CDR2 reads YFSETQ. The CDR3 covers 15 residues. CDR3: CASSLGTDSNQPQHF. CDR3 coding DNA: TGCGCCAGCAGCTTGGGTACAGATAGCAATCAGCCCCAGCATTTT.

CDR3 nucleotides: TGTGCCAGCAGTCGACTAGCGGCTAGCACAGATACGCAGTATTTT. Protein sequence: CASSRLAASTDTQYF. V and J are TRBV14 and TRBJ2-3; 9 bases are shared with TRBD2. CDR1 is SGHDN and CDR2 is FVKESK in the germline V gene. This CDR3 region has 15 residues. Losses at the gene ends were 6 bases for V and 0 bases for J; bases not matched to a gene: 4.